The entry below gives a single T cell receptor beta chain sequence along with its context. Antigen unknown. This sample was included in a study of T cell repertoires in cytomegalovirus infection. Looking at the study overall: Recently identified HLA-C-restricted and well-studied HLA-B-restricted CMV epitopes were used. From public TCR beta signatures came an indication of both CMV infection and matching HLA type. Overall study findings and caveats: It was HLA-C-restricted CMV-specific TCR beta clonotypes that dominated the response ex vivo.

CDR1 is LNHDA, CDR2 SQIVND, per germline (reference sequence). CDR3 length: 15 residues. Trimming removed 7 bases from V and 6 bases from J; junction bases left unmatched: 9. TCRdb reprocessed the reads with MiXCR, giving one entry per CDR3 protein. The top ten clones hold around 13% of a sample with some 800,000 distinct CDR3 sequences, about 29% of them seen once. The rearrangement uses TRBV19 and TRBJ2-1, with 10 positions matching TRBD1. Specimen: cultured CD8+ T cells from PBMCs, collected from culture after CMV antigen stimulation. The TCR sequence derives from a human donor in good health (CMV status not recorded). Some clones in this sample may be carry-over from other donors' samples. The CDR3 DNA is TGTGCCAGTACCCTGGGACAGGGGTTGGGCAATGAGCAGTTCTTC. As protein: CASTLGQGLGNEQFF.